This T cell receptor (beta chain) was found in a study of T cells in Graves' hyperthyroidism and ophthalmopathy (dated by TCRdb to between 2018 and 2021). Describing the broader study: Peripheral blood was collected at initial diagnosis, before any treatment. TCR V-J signatures able to tell the groups apart were searched for in a discovery cohort of 100 or so patients, of whom under 45 had Graves' ophthalmopathy and some 60 had stable Graves' hyperthyroidism. Prospective prediction of ophthalmopathy was tested in an independent validation cohort consisting of roughly 19 hyperthyroidism patients and 15 to 17 patients who later progressed to ophthalmopathy. The roughly 100 discovery patients were divided at random into training and test sets in a 7:3 ratio. The study also compared thyroid tissue and blood T-cell repertoires from 5 to 7 Graves' hyperthyroidism patients. Following sampling, methimazole starting at 30 mg daily was given to hyperthyroidism patients, and high-dose intravenous methylprednisolone was given to ophthalmopathy patients. According to the paper, TCR Vbeta CDR3 sequencing was carried out on 135 peripheral blood samples, which came from 40 to 45 ophthalmopathy, around 75 hyperthyroidism and approximately 17 progressor patients. The paper's findings and limits, for the study overall: Most expanded thyroid clonotypes (frequency above 0.001) were also detected in blood, a finding suggesting that blood repertoires may reflect thyroid immune responses. In validation, the model predicted progression to ophthalmopathy a median of about 6.8 months before onset, with roughly 70% sensitivity and about 72% specificity. No statistical method was used to set the sample size in advance, and investigators knew the group allocation. A model built on a 13 V-J signature distinguished ophthalmopathy from stable hyperthyroidism, reaching 85% to 90% sensitivity and about 81% specificity in cross-validation and 80%/75% in testing.

This clonotype turned up a few times. Which antigen it targets is not known. No much larger clone exists at a distance of one base, and base qualities are not known. Hyperthyroidism patients were newly diagnosed, had a disease duration of under 2 months, and were aged 18 to 65 years. The study excluded patients with uncontrolled infections, other autoimmune diseases, pregnancy or lactation. Clinical symptoms, serum thyroxine and TRAb, thyroid ultrasound, and orbital computed tomography formed the basis for the diagnoses. Blood from progressor patients was drawn when they were first diagnosed with hyperthyroidism, before any ophthalmopathy symptoms appeared. PBMCs were isolated from 8 to 10 ml of fresh peripheral blood by Ficoll-Paque density gradient centrifugation. Progressor patients were first diagnosed with Graves' hyperthyroidism and then developed ophthalmopathy during follow-up. Trizol reagent was used to extract total RNA, and RNA quality was then checked on an Agilent 2100 Bioanalyzer.

The TCR beta CDR3 regions were amplified from RNA transcripts. A first-round RT-PCR of the TCR CDR3 used the HTBI primer set with the Qiagen OneStep RT-PCR kit. The libraries were constructed in a second round of multiplex PCR and then size-selected and purified. Paired-end sequencing of the libraries was performed with 100 bp reads on an Illumina HiSeq2000. On the study's bioinformatics: SOAPnuke was used to process the raw data, with reads discarded if the reads contained adapters or uncalled bases, had a mean Phred below 15, or lacked an exact constant-primer or identifier match. High-quality paired reads were merged with COPE v1.2.5, and unique nucleotide sequences were defined as clonotypes. MiTCR v1.1 was used to align clonotypes to the IMGT TRBV, TRBD and TRBJ reference segments. Only V-J combinations with frequency above 0.0001, covering 99% to 99.2% of repertoires, were analysed. The TCS score was defined as the ratio of F50 (clonal expansion) to E x V (chaos), calculated using BLOSUM62-based TCRdist between CDR3 peptides within each V-J. Welch's t-statistics and random forest reduced 514 V-J features to fewer than 15, which were used in a naive Bayes classifier (R e1071). TCRdb redid the processing of the public reads, applying fastp at Q25 and MiXCR, and retained in-frame beta chains. Each entry merges the rows of one CDR3 protein and shows their most common DNA and genes. The V and J calls and clone size come from TCRdb's table, not from the authors' own analysis. The sample has about 770,000 distinct CDR3 sequences on record, approximately 19% of them singletons. Over 15% of the sample belongs to the ten largest clones.

This clonotype originated in a woman between 50 and 59 years old with Graves' hyperthyroidism that later progressed to Graves' ophthalmopathy. Sequencing was carried out using blood.

The DNA sequence follows: TGTGCCAGTAGTATCCGGGACAGGGGTTCTGAGCAGTTCTTC. This sequence encodes CASSIRDRGSEQFF. The chain employs TRBV19 and TRBJ2-1; 10 central bases correspond to TRBD1. The CDR3 goes from the cysteine to the phenylalanine over 14 residues. Only the CDR3 region is kept as DNA, spanning 42 bases read in frame from base 1. CDR1 LNHDA and CDR2 SQIVND were looked up in the germline V gene (reference sequence). V is pruned by 3 bases and J by 9 bases, leaving 5 bases of the junction without a gene match. Where the CDR3 stops, the reference TRBV19 and TRBJ2-1 genes take over; the full variable domain is DGGITQSPKYLFRKEGQNVTLSCEQNLNHDAMYWYRQDPGQGLRLIYYSQIVNDFQKGDIAEGYSVSREKKESFPLTVTSAQKNPTAFYLCASSIRDRGSEQFFGPGTRLTVL.